Following are 24 T cell receptor beta chains from one sample sequenced in a study of T cells after yellow fever vaccination. TCRdb re-analysed the 5' RACE reads in MiXCR, keeping a single row per CDR3 protein. The sample shows some 110,000 distinct CDR3 sequences, about 7.2% of them seen only once. Sequences were derived from CD4+ T cells sorted from PBMCs, sampled roughly 45 days after the first yellow fever vaccination. Source of these receptors: a man aged 18 to 35 who received the YFV17D yellow fever vaccine.

This clonotype was counted at least ten times. CDR3 region: CSAPNRGDTEAFF. The CDR3 coding sequence is TGCAGTGCTCCTAACCGAGGGGACACTGAAGCTTTCTTT. The rearrangement uses TRBV20-1 and TRBJ1-1; TRBD1 might be the D (5 bases). V was shortened by 5 bases and J by 3 bases, with 13 bases between the two germline ends. The germline V gene has CDR1 DFQATT and CDR2 SNEGSKA (reference sequence). The CDR3 covers 13 residues.

This clonotype was recorded a few times. J is TRBJ1-3 and V is TRBV20-1; TRBD1 is a possible D gene (5 bases). V was trimmed by 6 bases and J by 0 bases, leaving 15 bases between them. This CDR3 contains 15 residues. The V gene's germline CDR1 is DFQATT and CDR2 SNEGSKA (reference sequence). CDR3 sequence reads: CSADPGLNSGNTIYF. CDR3 DNA: TGCAGTGCCGACCCGGGACTGAACTCTGGAAACACCATATATTTT.

This clonotype has a count of ten or more. DNA of the CDR3: TGCGCCAGCAGACAGAACACTGAAGCTTTCTTT. Its protein product is CASRQNTEAFF. This rearrangement joins TRBV10-2 to TRBJ1-1; D not resolved. Germline CDR1 and CDR2: WSHSY and SAAADI. The CDR3 contains 11 residues. Trimming cost V 6 bases and J 1 base, with 3 bases left between them.

The sample holds many counts of this clonotype. The genes are TRBV10-3 and TRBJ1-2; 10 positions match TRBD1. In germline, CDR1 is ENHRY, CDR2 SYGVKD. The CDR3 loop spans 11 amino acids. V shed 9 bases, J shed 9 bases, and the junction held 4 bases outside the gene matches. The CDR3 is CAMGDRGSYTF. CDR3 nucleotide sequence: TGTGCCATGGGGGACAGGGGCAGCTACACCTTC.

This clonotype was seen at least ten times. The V and J genes are TRBV7-2 and TRBJ2-5; D is ambiguous. Trimming left V 1 base short and J 8 bases short, with 14 bases between. The CDR3 has 14 residues. The germline V gene has CDR1 SGHTA and CDR2 FQGNSA. CDR3 protein: CASSLDAVTQTQYF. In nucleotides, the CDR3 is TGTGCCAGCAGCTTAGATGCGGTGACACAAACCCAGTACTTC.

This clonotype occurred many times. The chain links TRBV6-1 to TRBJ1-2; TRBD1 agrees at 7 bases. The length of the CDR3 is 16 residues. With 7 bases clipped from V and 2 bases from J, the junction kept 13 bases outside the gene matches. Per germline, CDR1 MNHNS and CDR2 SASEGT. This CDR3 is CASKRQTGISNYGYTF. The CDR3 DNA reads as TGTGCCAGCAAAAGGCAGACAGGGATATCAAACTATGGCTACACCTTC.

This clonotype was recorded many times. The chain is built from TRBV10-3 and TRBJ2-2, with 7 bases fitting TRBD1. From germline, CDR1 is ENHRY and CDR2 SYGVKD. Germline trimming cut 5 bases from V and 6 bases from J; bases unmatched to any gene: 3. The CDR3 contains 13 residues. Written as DNA, the CDR3 is TGTGCCATCAGTAGACAGGGTGCCGGGGAGCTGTTTTTT. It translates to CAISRQGAGELFF.

This clonotype was found many times. This rearrangement joins TRBV4-3 to TRBJ1-1; D unclear. V gave up 0 bases and J gave up 3 bases, with 11 bases separating them. The CDR3 covers 15 residues. Germline CDR1 is LGHNA and CDR2 is YSLEER. This chain's CDR3 is CASSQEGRSDTEAFF. The CDR3 nucleotides read TGCGCCAGCAGCCAAGAGGGCAGGTCGGACACTGAAGCTTTCTTT.

The table lists this clonotype with many counts. The chain recombines TRBV11-3 with TRBJ2-1, with 16 bases lining up with TRBD2. This CDR3 region has 19 residues. Looked up from germline, CDR1 is SGHNT and CDR2 is YENEEA. Trimming removed 1 base from V and 7 bases from J; junction bases left unmatched: 10. CDR3 amino acids: CASSLGPGLAGGLGNEQFF. The CDR3 nucleotides are TGTGCCAGCAGCTTAGGCCCGGGACTAGCGGGGGGGCTGGGAAATGAGCAGTTCTTC.

This clonotype occurred many times. This chain links TRBV20-1 with TRBJ1-3; TRBD1 agrees at 7 bases. CDR1 DFQATT and CDR2 SNEGSKA come from the germline V gene (reference sequence). The CDR3 has 14 residues. Trimming at V came to 2 bases and at J to 2 bases, leaving 3 bases not matched to a gene. For the CDR3, the DNA is TGCAGTGCTAGAACCAGGGGGACTGGAAACACCATATATTTT. It yields the protein CSARTRGTGNTIYF.

This clonotype has a count of ten or more. The gene calls are TRBV4-3 and TRBJ2-2; 8 positions match TRBD1. The germline CDR1 and CDR2 sequences are LGHNA and YSLEER. V lost 5 bases, J lost 6 bases, and 5 bases stayed unmatched. The CDR3 has 14 residues. The CDR3 reads CASSWYRGSGELFF. Written as DNA, the CDR3 is TGCGCCAGCAGCTGGTACAGGGGGTCCGGGGAGCTGTTTTTT.

This clonotype was counted ten times or more. V is TRBV11-2 and J is TRBJ2-3, with D perhaps TRBD1 (5 bases). The CDR3 consists of 15 residues. Trimming pared 5 bases from V and 4 bases from J, leaving 16 bases between. Germline lookup yields CDR1 SGHAT and CDR2 FQNNGV. As DNA, the CDR3 is TGTGCCAGCAGCCGTACAGGTCCGGTCCCAGATACGCAGTATTTT. This sequence encodes CASSRTGPVPDTQYF.

This clonotype was seen at least ten times. The chain has TRBV18 and TRBJ2-1; D gene ambiguous. The ends were cut back, 5 bases at V and 9 bases at J, with 8 bases in the middle. The CDR3 totals 11 residues. Germline-derived CDR1 and CDR2 are KGHSH and LQKENI. CDR3 loop: CASSDAVEQFF. Written as DNA, the CDR3 is TGTGCCAGCTCAGACGCGGTTGAGCAGTTCTTC.

In this sample, this clonotype turned up many times. J is TRBJ2-2 and V is TRBV5-4, with unresolved D. The V end lost 3 bases, the J end lost 0 bases, and 15 bases lay between the germline ends. Germline CDR1 reads SGHNT; CDR2 reads YYREEE (reference sequence). The CDR3 has 17 amino acids. The CDR3 protein is CASSSGPAIANTGELFF. DNA of the CDR3: TGTGCCAGCAGCTCCGGTCCAGCGATCGCGAACACCGGGGAGCTGTTTTTT.

A word on this clonotype: Sequence at one end of the junction differs from germline and may be a read error. The chain carries TRBV10-2 and TRBJ1-5, with TRBD1 as a possible D gene (5 bases). Germline values: CDR1 WSHSY, CDR2 SAAADI. The CDR3 covers 15 residues. In DNA, the CDR3 is TGCTCCAGCAGTGAGCTAAAGATAGGGGATCAGCCCCAGCATTTT. It yields the protein CSSSELKIGDQPQHF.

This clonotype showed up many times. V and J are TRBV7-3 and TRBJ2-5; D is tentatively TRBD1 or TRBD2 (5 bases each). This CDR3 comprises 13 residues. The germline V and J ends were trimmed by 5 bases and 5 bases, with 12 bases remaining between them. The germline CDR1 and CDR2 sequences are SGHTA and FQGTGA. DNA for the CDR3: TGTGCCAGCAGCAGGGACCCTCTTGAGACCCAGTACTTC. Encoded protein: CASSRDPLETQYF.

Comments on this clonotype: Being one base from a much bigger clone, this may be a read error. This chain connects TRBV12-3 or TRBV12-4 to TRBJ2-2, with D tentatively TRBD2 (6 bases). Trimming stripped 8 bases from V and 6 bases from J, with 16 bases between. The CDR3 is made up of 14 amino acids. This CDR3 reads CASSRRVRAGELFF. CDR3 bases: TGTGCCAGCTCTCGGAGGGTCCGGGCCGGGGAGCTGTTTTTT.

This clonotype occurred many times. The CDR3 DNA follows: TGTGCCAGCAGCCCGACTAGCGGGGGGGAGCAGTTCTTC. Its protein is CASSPTSGGEQFF. The rearrangement uses TRBV12-3 or TRBV12-4 and TRBJ2-1, with 13 bases aligning to TRBD2. V was pared by 6 bases and J by 10 bases, with 3 bases of the junction left unmatched. The CDR3 loop spans 13 amino acids.

There are many counts of this clonotype. The chain recombines TRBV20-1 with TRBJ1-6; the D is unclear. In germline, CDR1 is DFQATT, CDR2 SNEGSKA (reference sequence). The ends were cut back, 3 bases at V and 7 bases at J, with 7 bases in the middle. The CDR3 is made up of 12 amino acids. The CDR3 DNA follows: TGCAGTGCTAGTAGGGCGAATTCACCCCTCCACTTT. It is translated as CSASRANSPLHF.

This clonotype was seen many times. The chain links TRBV7-2 to TRBJ2-7; the D is unclear. This CDR3 has 12 amino acids. Deletions cut 3 bases from V and 6 bases from J, with 9 bases between. CDR1 SGHTA and CDR2 FQGNSA come from the germline V gene. The CDR3 spells CASSFPPSEQYF. CDR3 DNA sequence: TGTGCCAGCAGCTTCCCCCCCTCCGAGCAGTACTTC.

This clonotype was recorded many times. The chain combines TRBV21-1 with TRBJ2-7. TRBV21-1 is assigned pseudogene status. The CDR3 has 13 residues. CDR3 residues: CASSKVNSYEQYF. CDR3 in DNA: TGTGCCAGCAGCAAAGTCAACTCCTACGAGCAGTACTTC.

This clonotype was picked up many times. The rearrangement uses TRBV4-2 and TRBJ2-5, with D possibly matching TRBD2 (5 bases). The length of the CDR3 is 15 residues. Germline V gene sequence: CDR1 LGHNA, CDR2 YNFKEQ. Trimming cost V 0 bases and J 5 bases, with 13 bases left between them. The CDR3 bases are TGTGCCAGCAGCCAAGACGGCGGGTCCGGGGAGACCCAGTACTTC. It is translated as CASSQDGGSGETQYF.

This clonotype was seen repeatedly, ten times or more. The chain recombines TRBV20-1 with TRBJ2-7, with a possible D match to TRBD2 (6 bases). Germline V CDR1 and CDR2: DFQATT, SNEGSKA (reference sequence). This CDR3 is built from 14 residues. The germline V and J ends were trimmed by 6 bases and 5 bases, with 20 bases remaining between them. The CDR3 protein is CSARDRLLGNEQYV. CDR3 sequence (DNA): TGCAGTGCGCGGGACCGTCTATTGGGGAACGAGCAGTACGTC.

This clonotype showed up many times. The chain has TRBV20-1 and TRBJ1-5; TRBD1 is a possible D gene (5 bases). CDR1 is DFQATT and CDR2 is SNEGSKA in the germline V gene (reference sequence). The CDR3 contains 12 residues. Trimming pared 5 bases from V and 6 bases from J, leaving 11 bases between. CDR3 DNA: TGCAGTGCTCGGTCGGGACTTCAGCCCCAGCATTTT. Protein product: CSARSGLQPQHF.